Ten or more counts support the clone carrying this TCR beta chain. This sample is drawn from a study of T cells of healthy individuals. TCRdb reprocessed the 5' RACE reads with MiXCR, giving one entry per CDR3 protein. The data hold 35,000 to 45,000 distinct CDR3 sequences, with around 4.5% observed a single time. Germline lookup yields CDR1 SGHRS and CDR2 YFSETQ. The CDR3 extends over 14 amino acids. V lost 3 bases, J lost 2 bases, and 10 bases lay in between. The clonotype originates from a human donor in good health. The chain combines TRBV5-1 with TRBJ2-3, with D possibly being TRBD2 (6 bases). CDR3 in amino acids: CASSYGGTTDTQYF. CDR3 sequence (DNA): TGCGCCAGCAGCTATGGGGGGACCACAGATACGCAGTATTTT.